These T cell receptor beta chains were read from a single sample in a study of control samples from healthy donors and cancer patients. Produced via immunoSEQ multiplex PCR; TCRdb's table is partial and in-frame only. The profile shows around 130,000 clones, around nine tenths of them singletons. The sequencing sample was made of PBMCs. All receptors come from a man aged 45 to 65 with head and neck cancer. The CDR3 runs from the conserved cysteine through the conserved F or W. A D gene is named only where the DNA matches it firmly. Clone sizes are given selectively: once, few, many, or a class where the clone is expanded.

clone_size	v_call	d_call	j_call	cdr3_aa	cdr3_nt
NA	TRBV6-4	NA	TRBJ2-1	CASREPYTPSVNEQFF	TGTGCCAGCAGAGAACCTTACACGCCTAGCGTCAATGAGCAGTTCTTC
NA	TRBV11-2	TRBD2	TRBJ2-7	CASSQTGTSGAEQYF	TGTGCCAGCAGCCAGACCGGGACTAGCGGCGCCGAGCAGTACTTC
NA	TRBV5-1	TRBD1	TRBJ2-7	CASSLGGSDRAGYEQYF	TGCGCCAGCAGCTTGGGGGGGTCCGACAGGGCCGGCTACGAGCAGTACTTC
NA	TRBV6-5	NA	TRBJ2-3	CASSYAPTDTQYF	TGTGCCAGCAGCTACGCCCCCACAGATACGCAGTATTTT
NA	TRBV18	NA	TRBJ2-6	CASTDKAGANVLTF	TGTGCCAGCACTGACAAAGCTGGGGCCAACGTCCTGACTTTC
NA	TRBV4-1	NA	TRBJ2-3	CASSQAISTDTQYF	TGCGCCAGCAGCCAAGCGATCAGCACAGATACGCAGTATTTT
NA	TRBV18	TRBD1	TRBJ2-7	CAGSPTGVEQYF	TGTGCCGGCTCACCGACAGGGGTCGAGCAGTACTTC
NA	TRBV4-1	NA	TRBJ2-2	CASSRNWGGKTGELFF	TGCGCCAGCAGCCGGAATTGGGGAGGTAAAACCGGGGAGCTGTTTTTT
NA	TRBV5-8	NA	TRBJ2-1	CASSLEPFINEQFF	TGTGCCAGCAGCTTGGAACCCTTCATCAATGAGCAGTTCTTC
NA	TRBV18	TRBD1	TRBJ2-7	CASSPPGGDEQYF	TGTGCCAGCTCACCACCAGGGGGCGACGAGCAGTACTTC
NA	TRBV5-6	NA	TRBJ1-2	CASSGQRRYGYTF	TGTGCCAGCAGCGGACAGCGACGCTATGGCTACACCTTC
NA	TRBV5-4	NA	TRBJ2-7	CASSLSFGGTYEQYF	TGTGCCAGCAGCTTGAGTTTCGGCGGGACTTACGAGCAGTACTTC
NA	TRBV29-1	NA	TRBJ1-2	CSVALGVYGYTF	TGCAGCGTTGCTCTGGGCGTTTATGGCTACACCTTC
NA	TRBV6-6	NA	TRBJ2-3	CASSRPSTDTQYF	TGTGCCAGCAGTCGCCCCAGTACCGATACGCAGTATTTT
NA	TRBV11-2	NA	TRBJ2-5	CASSLASGYETQYF	TGTGCCAGCAGCTTAGCTTCAGGGTACGAGACCCAGTACTTC
NA	TRBV18	NA	TRBJ1-4	CASSPYEGPNEKLFF	TGTGCCAGCTCACCCTACGAGGGGCCTAATGAAAAACTGTTTTTT
once	TRBV6-1	TRBD2	TRBJ2-1	CASSGRRVAGALYNEQFF	TGTGCCAGCAGTGGACGTCGTGTAGCGGGGGCCCTCTACAATGAGCAGTTCTTC
NA	TRBV19	NA	TRBJ2-1	CASSIGGSVQFF	TGTGCCAGTAGTATAGGAGGTAGTGTGCAGTTCTTC
few	TRBV3-1/TRBV3-2	TRBD2	TRBJ2-1	CASSQTSGREGNEQFF	TGTGCCAGCAGCCAGACTAGCGGGAGGGAGGGTAATGAGCAGTTCTTC
NA	TRBV5-8	NA	TRBJ1-1	CASSLSQNTEAFF	TGTGCCAGCAGCTTATCCCAGAACACTGAAGCTTTCTTT
few	TRBV11-3	NA	TRBJ2-3	CASSFSVRDTQYF	TGTGCCAGCAGCTTCAGCGTAAGAGATACGCAGTATTTT
NA	TRBV7-2	NA	TRBJ2-3	CASSLSGGLGDTQYF	TGTGCCAGCAGCTTGTCCGGGGGGCTTGGAGATACGCAGTATTTT
many	TRBV7-9	NA	TRBJ1-3	CASSSQQGSGNTIYF	TGTGCCAGCAGCTCGCAACAGGGCTCTGGAAACACCATATATTTT
NA	TRBV24-1	NA	TRBJ1-2	CATSDFSTINGYTF	TGTGCCACCAGTGATTTCTCGACGATCAATGGCTACACCTTC
once	TRBV5-1	NA	TRBJ1-4	CASSLEATNEKLFF	TGCGCCAGCAGCTTGGAGGCAACTAATGAAAAACTGTTTTTT
NA	TRBV13	NA	TRBJ2-3	CASSLFQGRSDTQYF	TGTGCCAGCAGCTTATTTCAGGGGAGGTCAGATACGCAGTATTTT
NA	TRBV24-1	NA	TRBJ2-3	CATSDWADGKLDTQYF	TGTGCCACCAGTGACTGGGCCGACGGTAAGCTAGATACGCAGTATTTT
NA	TRBV7-2	NA	TRBJ1-6	CASSSPLGPTLGSPLHF	TGTGCCAGCAGCTCGCCCCTCGGGCCTACACTTGGCTCACCCCTCCACTTT
NA	TRBV7-2	NA	TRBJ2-3	CASNPPRTNTDTQYF	TGTGCCAGCAACCCACCCCGGACTAACACAGATACGCAGTATTTT
NA	TRBV9	TRBD1	TRBJ2-5	CASSVATGGETQYF	TGTGCCAGCAGCGTAGCTACAGGGGGGGAGACCCAGTACTTC
NA	TRBV30	TRBD1	TRBJ2-1	CAWRDRIYNEQFF	TGTGCCTGGAGGGACAGGATTTACAATGAGCAGTTCTTC
NA	TRBV2	NA	TRBJ1-6	CASSEISPLHF	TGTGCCAGCAGTGAAATTTCACCCCTCCACTTT
NA	TRBV10-1	NA	TRBJ2-3	CASARGSLTDTQYF	TGCGCCAGTGCCCGTGGCAGCCTAACAGATACGCAGTATTTT
NA	TRBV5-1	NA	TRBJ1-5	CASSFTGNQPQHF	TGCGCCAGCAGCTTCACAGGCAATCAGCCCCAGCATTTT
NA	TRBV7-9	NA	TRBJ2-1	CASSLALGGDEQFF	TGTGCCAGCAGCTTAGCTCTAGGGGGAGATGAGCAGTTCTTC
NA	TRBV27	TRBD1	TRBJ1-6	CASSFAHIQGASSYNSPLHF	TGTGCCAGCAGTTTCGCCCACATTCAGGGGGCGAGCTCCTATAATTCACCCCTCCACTTT
NA	TRBV11-2	NA	TRBJ1-2	CASSSGPYGYTF	TGTGCCAGCAGCTCCGGACCGTATGGCTACACCTTC
few	TRBV5-1	NA	TRBJ1-1	CASSLVGASEAFF	TGCGCCAGCAGCTTGGTGGGGGCCTCGGAAGCTTTCTTT
NA	TRBV15	NA	TRBJ2-5	CATSREAEVGVQYF	TGTGCCACCAGCAGAGAAGCTGAGGTGGGGGTCCAGTACTTC
NA	TRBV3-1/TRBV3-2	TRBD2	TRBJ2-1	CASSQDGTRRGNEQFF	TGTGCCAGCAGCCAAGATGGGACTAGAAGGGGGAATGAGCAGTTCTTC
NA	TRBV19	NA	TRBJ1-3	CASIQTDSGNTIYF	TGTGCCAGTATCCAAACGGACTCTGGAAACACCATATATTTT
NA	TRBV24-1	NA	TRBJ2-2	CATRGYGGSRPGELFF	TGTGCCACCAGGGGCTACGGGGGCTCCCGTCCCGGGGAGCTGTTTTTT
NA	TRBV28	NA	TRBJ1-5	CASSLVQGRNQPQHF	TGTGCCAGCAGTTTGGTCCAGGGGAGAAATCAGCCCCAGCATTTT
NA	TRBV28	NA	TRBJ2-3	CASTRIEGTQYF	TGTGCCAGCACCCGTATAGAGGGTACGCAGTATTTT
NA	TRBV19	NA	TRBJ2-3	CASSIVRGGGDTQYF	TGTGCCAGTAGTATAGTTCGGGGTGGCGGAGATACGCAGTATTTT
NA	TRBV2	NA	TRBJ1-1	CASSEGIYTEAFF	TGTGCCAGCAGTGAGGGCATCTACACTGAAGCTTTCTTT
NA	TRBV5-1	TRBD1	TRBJ2-7	CASGQEPISEQYF	TGCGCCAGCGGACAGGAGCCTATTAGCGAGCAGTACTTC
NA	TRBV5-4	TRBD2	TRBJ2-1	CASSPGASGGQSEQFF	TGTGCCAGCAGCCCGGGAGCGAGCGGGGGCCAAAGTGAGCAGTTCTTC
NA	TRBV5-1	NA	TRBJ2-3	CASSLYSTDTQYF	TGCGCCAGCAGCTTGTACAGCACAGATACGCAGTATTTT
few	TRBV29-1	TRBD1	TRBJ2-7	CSVGDRVYEQYF	TGCAGCGTTGGGGACAGGGTCTACGAGCAGTACTTC
few	TRBV3-1/TRBV3-2	TRBD2	TRBJ2-7	CASSEKLAAAYEQYF	TGTGCCAGCAGCGAGAAACTAGCGGCAGCCTACGAGCAGTACTTC
NA	TRBV7-9	NA	TRBJ1-2	CASSSRGGPTNYGYTF	TGTGCCAGCAGCTCCCGAGGAGGACCAACGAACTATGGCTACACCTTC
once	TRBV30	NA	TRBJ1-3	CAWSVRGNTIYF	TGTGCCTGGAGTGTACGCGGAAACACCATATATTTT
NA	TRBV5-1	NA	TRBJ1-3	CASSLASQSSGNTIYF	TGCGCCAGCAGCTTGGCGAGTCAGAGCTCTGGAAACACCATATATTTT
NA	TRBV28	NA	TRBJ2-1	CASSLNEQFF	TGTGCCAGCAGTTTAAATGAGCAGTTCTTC
NA	TRBV15	NA	TRBJ1-6	CATSRDRGTPYNSPLHF	TGTGCCACCAGCAGAGATCGGGGAACACCTTATAATTCACCCCTCCACTTT
NA	TRBV7-8	TRBD2	TRBJ2-7	CASVREGLGSYEQYF	TGTGCCAGCGTCCGGGAGGGGTTGGGCTCCTACGAGCAGTACTTC
few	TRBV11-2	NA	TRBJ2-7	CASSLENGATSEQYF	TGTGCCAGCAGCTTAGAAAACGGGGCAACCAGCGAGCAGTACTTC
NA	TRBV2	NA	TRBJ2-2	CASSDLGVGAGELFF	TGTGCCAGCAGTGATCTTGGGGTTGGAGCCGGGGAGCTGTTTTTT